Listed here are 13 T cell receptor beta chains from one sample, sequenced in a study of blood T cell repertoires in COVID-19. Data came from immunoSEQ multiplex PCR; TCRdb stores just in-frame clones and leaves some out. This sample carries roughly 200,000 clones, 70% to 80% of them seen once, and the ten largest clones take 6%. What was sequenced was peripheral blood. These receptors were obtained from a woman between 40 and 55 years old with COVID-19, enrolled during active disease.

On this clone: The same CDR3 arises from other DNA sequences in this sample as well. This chain connects TRBV7-2 to TRBJ1-4; D is unresolved. This CDR3 region has 14 residues. Trimming left V 5 bases short and J 0 bases short, with 7 bases between. CDR1 SGHTA and CDR2 FQGNSA come from the germline V gene. The CDR3 DNA is TGTGCCAGCAGCCCCATTGCAACTAATGAAAAACTGTTTTTT. Protein sequence: CASSPIATNEKLFF.

The V and J genes are TRBV27 and TRBJ2-1, with D possibly TRBD1 on 7 matching bases. The CDR3 has 15 amino acids. Germline V gene lookup returns CDR1 MNHEY and CDR2 SMNVEV (reference sequence). The V and J ends lost 6 bases and 3 bases respectively, with 15 bases between them. CDR3 in amino acids: CASRRQGGRYNEQFF. CDR3 nucleotide sequence: TGTGCCAGCAGGAGACAGGGAGGACGCTACAATGAGCAGTTCTTC.

V and J are TRBV27 and TRBJ1-2; D perhaps matches TRBD1 (6 bases). Trimming took 5 bases from V and 4 from J, leaving 20 bases between them. This CDR3 spans 16 amino acids. The germline gives CDR1 MNHEY, CDR2 SMNVEV (reference sequence). The CDR3 loop is CASSRSQGVGGYGYTF. The CDR3 coding sequence is TGTGCCAGCAGTCGCTCACAGGGCGTCGGAGGCTATGGCTACACCTTC.

This clone was counted between two and nine times. V is TRBV19 and J is TRBJ1-5; 10 positions match TRBD1. The germline V gene encodes CDR1 LNHDA and CDR2 SQIVND (reference sequence). V lost 4 bases to trimming and J lost 7 bases; unmatched junction nucleotides: 10. CDR3 length equals 16 residues. The CDR3 DNA follows: TGTGCCAGTAGTACAGACAGGGGGCGGGTGCGGCAGCCCCAGCATTTT. Amino acids: CASSTDRGRVRQPQHF.

The genes are TRBV3-1 (or the pseudogene TRBV3-2) and TRBJ2-3, with a possible D match to TRBD1 (5 bases). The V end was cut by 2 bases, the J end by 0 bases, with 12 bases between. The V gene's germline CDR1 is LGHDT and CDR2 YNNKEL (reference sequence). The CDR3 is 16 amino acids. The chain's CDR3 is CASSQRGHTSTDTQYF. DNA for the CDR3: TGTGCCAGCAGCCAACGCGGACACACGAGCACAGATACGCAGTATTTT.

V is TRBV7-9 and J is TRBJ1-5, with 7 bases lining up with TRBD1. The CDR3 length is 14 residues. V dropped 5 bases and J dropped 2; count of bases not matched to a gene: 3. CDR1 SEHNR and CDR2 FQNEAQ come from the germline V gene (reference sequence). CDR3 residues: CASSQGTGNQPQHF. The CDR3 DNA reads TGTGCCAGCAGCCAAGGGACAGGCAATCAGCCCCAGCATTTT. The whole variable domain, remainder taken from reference TRBV7-9 and TRBJ1-5, is DTGVSQNPRHKITKRGQNVTFRCDPISEHNRLYWYRQTLGQGPEFLTYFQNEAQLEKSRLLSDRFSAERPKGSFSTLEIQRTEQGDSAMYLCASSQGTGNQPQHFGDGTRLSIL.

The chain employs TRBV6-5 and TRBJ1-6; no firm D call. CDR1 and CDR2 from the germline V gene are MNHEY and SVGAGI. Trimming took 6 bases from V and 8 from J, leaving 8 bases between them. This CDR3 has 12 amino acids. This CDR3 is CASSQRYSPLHF. The CDR3 coding sequence is TGTGCCAGCAGCCAACGGTATTCACCCCTCCACTTT.

This clone occurred once. The chain couples TRBV5-1 to TRBJ1-2; 9 nucleotides align to TRBD1. CDR3 length equals 13 residues. Per germline, CDR1 SGHRS and CDR2 YFSETQ. V trimming: 4 bases; J trimming: 8 bases; junction bases outside the gene matches: 6. In DNA, the CDR3 is TGCGCCAGCAGCGATAGGACAGGGGCCGGCTACACCTTC. It is translated as CASSDRTGAGYTF.

The V call is TRBV5-6, the J call TRBJ1-1, with 8 bases lining up with TRBD1. Looked up from germline, CDR1 is SGHDT and CDR2 is YYEEEE. This CDR3 is 16 amino acids long. V lost 1 base, J lost 3 bases, and 8 bases stayed unmatched. CDR3 residues: CASSLSQGALYTEAFF. The CDR3 nucleotides read TGTGCCAGCAGCTTGAGTCAGGGGGCATTGTACACTGAAGCTTTCTTT. Combining the CDR3 with reference TRBV5-6 and TRBJ1-1 gives the whole variable domain DAGVTQSPTHLIKTRGQQVTLRCSPKSGHDTVSWYQQALGQGPQFIFQYYEEEERQRGNFPDRFSGHQFPNYSSELNVNALLLGDSALYLCASSLSQGALYTEAFFGQGTRLTVV.

The chain recombines TRBV11-2 with TRBJ2-1; D is unresolved. Germline assignment: CDR1 SGHAT and CDR2 FQNNGV. The CDR3 runs to 14 residues. V was cut by 0 bases and J by 7 bases, with 10 bases left in between. Here the CDR3 reads CASSLERLQNEQFF. In DNA, the CDR3 is TGTGCCAGCAGCTTAGAGCGACTCCAGAATGAGCAGTTCTTC.

CDR3: CASSFGSGYEQFF. DNA for the CDR3: TGTGCCAGCAGCTTCGGAAGCGGTTATGAGCAGTTCTTC. The chain links TRBV5-6 to TRBJ2-1; D is perhaps TRBD2 (5 bases). Germline V gene lookup returns CDR1 SGHDT and CDR2 YYEEEE. V lost 2 bases and J 8 bases, leaving 11 bases between the germline ends. The CDR3 has 13 residues.

This clone was observed once. The V and J genes are TRBV6-2 or TRBV6-3 and TRBJ2-7; 8 nucleotides agree with TRBD1. Germline trimming cut 5 bases from V and 2 bases from J; bases unmatched to any gene: 2. The CDR3 consists of 13 residues. In germline, CDR1 is MNHEY, CDR2 SVGEGT. In DNA form, the CDR3 reads TGTGCCAGCAGTAGGACAGGGACCTACGAGCAGTACTTC. It yields the protein CASSRTGTYEQYF.

V usage is TRBV3-1 (or the pseudogene TRBV3-2) and J usage is TRBJ2-2; 10 bases fit TRBD2. J lost 5 bases, V lost 4 bases, and 4 bases had no gene match. There are 15 residues in the CDR3. The germline gives CDR1 LGHDT, CDR2 YNNKEL (reference sequence). CDR3 in DNA: TGTGCCAGCAGCCCCAGCGGGGGGGGGACCGGGGAGCTGTTTTTT. It specifies CASSPSGGGTGELFF.